Shown below are 15 T cell receptor beta chains from a single sample sequenced in a study of patients and donors after allogeneic stem cell transplantation. MiXCR was run by TCRdb on the RT-PCR reads, yielding one entry per CDR3 protein. The sample yields about 960,000 distinct CDR3 sequences, 18% seen once. Sequencing used blood, either unsorted or a sorted T cell fraction (not recorded which). The receptors stem from a human donor who was either an allogeneic HSCT recipient or a stem cell or donor lymphocyte infusion donor (not recorded which). It is not recorded whose cells these are; they may come from a transplant donor.

This clonotype occurred a few times. The chain couples TRBV3-1 to TRBJ2-3; D is ambiguous. Germline loops: CDR1 LGHDT, CDR2 YNNKEL (reference sequence). This CDR3 is 17 amino acids long. The V and J ends lost 2 bases and 4 bases respectively, with 19 bases between them. The CDR3 is CASSQYASGVGSDTQYF. The CDR3 nucleotides read TGTGCCAGCAGCCAATACGCGTCTGGGGTAGGATCAGATACGCAGTATTTT.

The sample holds one count of this clonotype. The chain carries TRBV7-3 and TRBJ1-1; D might be TRBD1 (6 bases). Germline CDR1 SGHTA, CDR2 FQGTGA. This CDR3 has 14 residues. Trimming stripped 4 bases from V and 4 bases from J, with 13 bases between. In nucleotides, the CDR3 is TGTGCCAGCAGCTCCACGGGACACAGCACTGAAGCTTTCTTT. Its protein is CASSSTGHSTEAFF.

The chain carries TRBV20-1 and TRBJ2-7; 11 positions agree with TRBD1. V was clipped by 6 bases and J by 3 bases; unmatched bases: 7. Germline CDR1 DFQATT, CDR2 SNEGSKA (reference sequence). This CDR3 comprises 14 residues. The CDR3 coding sequence is TGCAGTGCAACGACCGGGACAGGGGGCTACGAGCAGTACTTC. It translates to CSATTGTGGYEQYF.

The CDR3 region is CASSSGQFTSTDTQYF. The CDR3 coding sequence is TGTGCCAGCAGCTCCGGACAGTTTACTAGCACAGATACGCAGTATTTT. The chain is built from TRBV27 and TRBJ2-3, with D tentatively TRBD1 (6 bases). Per germline, CDR1 MNHEY and CDR2 SMNVEV (reference sequence). Trimming shortened V by 6 bases and J by 0 bases, and 16 bases separated the two germline ends. This CDR3 spans 16 amino acids.

This clonotype was counted only a few times. The rearrangement uses TRBV4-1 and TRBJ2-3; 12 bases fit TRBD2. CDR3 length equals 17 residues. J gave up 2 bases and V 0 bases, and 3 bases lay outside the gene matches. The germline gives CDR1 MGHRA, CDR2 YSYEKL. CDR3 nucleotide sequence: TGCGCCAGCAGCCAAGAAGGACTAGCGGGGAACACAGATACGCAGTATTTT. This codes for CASSQEGLAGNTDTQYF.

CDR3 loop: CASSGGFSSGANVLTF. The CDR3 coding sequence is TGTGCCAGCAGCGGGGGATTCAGCTCTGGGGCCAACGTCCTGACTTTC. The chain uses TRBV5-5 and TRBJ2-6; the D call may be TRBD1 or TRBD2 (5 bases each). Germline V CDR1 and CDR2: SGHKS, YYEKEE (reference sequence). The CDR3 runs 16 residues. V lost 4 bases and J lost 0, with 11 bases in between.

The genes are TRBV10-3 and TRBJ2-2, with TRBD2 matching over 10 bases. The J segment lost 4 bases and the V segment lost 3 bases, leaving 2 bases of the junction unmatched. Germline V lookup: CDR1 ENHRY, CDR2 SYGVKD. The CDR3 contains 15 residues. In DNA, the CDR3 is TGTGCCATCAGTGAACAGCGGGAGGGCACCGGGGAGCTGTTTTTT. Protein product: CAISEQREGTGELFF.

This clonotype was observed at least ten times. This chain uses TRBV29-1 with TRBJ2-2; D not certain. The germline gives CDR1 SQVTM, CDR2 ANQGSEA. V was trimmed by 3 bases and J by 5 bases, leaving 19 bases between them. The CDR3 is 16 amino acids. The CDR3 nucleotides read TGCAGCGTTGAGATCCCAGGCACGAAGGGAACCGGGGAGCTGTTTTTT. Amino acid sequence: CSVEIPGTKGTGELFF.

This clonotype was counted a few times. This chain uses TRBV29-1 with TRBJ1-2; D might be TRBD1 (5 bases). This CDR3 comprises 14 residues. V was cut by 5 bases and J by 1 base, with 14 bases left in between. CDR1 and CDR2 from the germline V gene are SQVTM and ANQGSEA. In DNA, the CDR3 is TGCAGCGTTACCCTGGGGGGGAATAACTATGGCTACACCTTC. Translating it yields CSVTLGGNNYGYTF. The variable domain in full, completed from reference TRBV29-1 and TRBJ1-2, reads SAVISQKPSRDICQRGTSLTIQCQVDSQVTMMFWYRQQPGQSLTLIATANQGSEATYESGFVIDKFPISRPNLTFSTLTVSNMSPEDSSIYLCSVTLGGNNYGYTFGSGTRLTVV.

This clonotype was counted only a few times. This chain uses TRBV25-1 with TRBJ2-3; 7 bases are a match to TRBD2. The CDR3 extends over 16 amino acids. Germline V CDR1 and CDR2: MGHDK, SYGVNS. The V and J ends lost 3 bases and 5 bases, in that order; junction bases with no gene match: 11. The CDR3: CASSEFLGLDVDTQYF. The CDR3 bases are TGTGCCAGCAGTGAGTTTCTCGGACTAGATGTAGATACGCAGTATTTT.

This clonotype was counted at least ten times. The chain recombines TRBV4-2 with TRBJ2-3; the D gene is possibly TRBD2 (6 bases). The length of the CDR3 is 15 residues. V gave up 0 bases and J gave up 0 bases, with 7 bases separating them. Germline CDR1 reads LGHNA; CDR2 reads YNFKEQ. DNA for the CDR3: TGTGCCAGCAGCCAAGAAGGGACTAGCACAGATACGCAGTATTTT. This translates into CASSQEGTSTDTQYF.

This chain links TRBV2 with TRBJ2-7; 9 positions agree with TRBD2. V was clipped by 3 bases and J by 4 bases; unmatched bases: 4. CDR3 size: 14 residues. CDR1 is SNHLY and CDR2 is FYNNEI in the germline V gene. The CDR3 loop is CASSETSGIYEQYF. The CDR3 DNA reads as TGTGCCAGCAGTGAGACTAGCGGAATATACGAGCAGTACTTC.

This sequence joins TRBV6-5 and TRBJ1-1, with D maybe TRBD1 (5 bases). The CDR3 is made up of 14 amino acids. Germline CDR1 is MNHEY and CDR2 is SVGAGI. The V end lost 0 bases, the J end lost 12 bases, and 17 bases lay between the germline ends. Written as DNA, the CDR3 is TGTGCCAGCAGTTACTCTCGTGGGGGGAGTCTGACTTTCTTT. It yields the protein CASSYSRGGSLTFF.

The chain recombines TRBV6-1 with TRBJ2-7; the D call may be TRBD1 or TRBD2 (5 bases each). The length of the CDR3 is 16 residues. Trimming removed 11 bases from V and 1 base from J, with 24 bases in between. The germline V gene encodes CDR1 MNHNS and CDR2 SASEGT. The CDR3 nucleotides read TGTGCCGTCAAATCCGGGACCGCATCGAAATCCTACGAGCAGTACTTC. This encodes CAVKSGTASKSYEQYF.

This clonotype has at least ten counts. The chain has TRBV12-3 or TRBV12-4 and TRBJ2-7; D is unclear. CDR3 length equals 12 residues. Trimming took 3 bases from V and 3 from J, leaving 6 bases between them. CDR3: CASSFNVYEQYF. CDR3 coding DNA: TGTGCCAGCAGTTTTAACGTCTACGAGCAGTACTTC.